This TCR beta chain was observed in a study of tumor-infiltrating lymphocytes in localized non-small cell lung cancer. V lost 5 bases and J 0 bases, leaving 11 bases between the germline ends. Germline V CDR1 and CDR2: SGHTA, FQGNSA. CDR3 size: 14 residues. Produced via immunoSEQ multiplex PCR; TCRdb's table is partial and in-frame only. The sample contains roughly 13,000 clones, under 70% of which appear only once. The chain has TRBV7-2 and TRBJ2-7; no definite D call. Input material: uninvolved lung tissue not adjacent to the tumor. The sequence was obtained from a human donor with non-small cell lung cancer. The DNA for the CDR3 is TGTGCCAGCAGCACAAGGCCCAGCTCCTACGAGCAGTACTTC. Residues: CASSTRPSSYEQYF.